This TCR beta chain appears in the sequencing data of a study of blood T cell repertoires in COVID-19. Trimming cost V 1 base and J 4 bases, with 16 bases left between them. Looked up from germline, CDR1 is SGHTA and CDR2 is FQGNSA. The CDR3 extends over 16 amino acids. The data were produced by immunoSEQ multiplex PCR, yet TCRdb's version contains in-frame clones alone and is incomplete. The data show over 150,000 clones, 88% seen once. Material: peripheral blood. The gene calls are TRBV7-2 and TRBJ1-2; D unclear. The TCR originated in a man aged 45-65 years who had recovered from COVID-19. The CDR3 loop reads CASSLGAASGRYGYTF. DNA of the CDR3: TGTGCCAGCAGCTTAGGGGCTGCCTCCGGCCGCTATGGCTACACCTTC.